This T cell receptor (beta chain) was profiled in a study of T cell repertoires in cytomegalovirus infection. Study-wide background: Indicated by public TCR beta signatures were CMV infection and matching HLA type. Study-level results: Ex vivo, HLA-C-restricted CMV-specific TCR beta clonotypes prevailed over the rest of the response.

TCRdb fed the reads into MiXCR, producing one record per CDR3 protein. Here the sample spans fewer than 300,000 distinct CDR3 sequences, roughly a quarter being singletons. Turning to this clonotype: Its antigen is currently unknown.

Germline V gene data show CDR1 as SGHRS and CDR2 as YFSETQ. V dropped 4 bases and J dropped 6; count of bases not matched to a gene: 9. The CDR3 is 15 amino acids. The sequence derives from a human donor in good health (CMV status not recorded). Some clones in this sample may be carry-over from other donors' samples. Sequencing input: PBMCs. The rearrangement links TRBV5-1 to TRBJ1-5; 8 bases align to TRBD1. This CDR3 is CASSPRQGPGQPQHF. The DNA of the CDR3 is TGCGCCAGCAGCCCGAGACAGGGGCCGGGTCAGCCCCAGCATTTT.